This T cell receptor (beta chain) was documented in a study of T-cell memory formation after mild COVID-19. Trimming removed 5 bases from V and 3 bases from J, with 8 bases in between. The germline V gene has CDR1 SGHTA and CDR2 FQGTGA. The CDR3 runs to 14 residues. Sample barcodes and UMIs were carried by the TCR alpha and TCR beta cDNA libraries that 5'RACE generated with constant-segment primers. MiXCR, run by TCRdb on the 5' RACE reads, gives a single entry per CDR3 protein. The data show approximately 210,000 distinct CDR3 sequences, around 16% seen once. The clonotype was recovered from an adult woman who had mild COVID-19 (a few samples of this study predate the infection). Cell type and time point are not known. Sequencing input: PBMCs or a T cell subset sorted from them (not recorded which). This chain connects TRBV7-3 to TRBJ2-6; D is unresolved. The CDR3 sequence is CASSPLGGANVLTF. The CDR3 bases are TGTGCCAGCAGCCCCCTCGGTGGGGCCAACGTCCTGACTTTC. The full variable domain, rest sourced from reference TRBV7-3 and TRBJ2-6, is GAGVSQTPSNKVTEKGKYVELRCDPISGHTALYWYRQSLGQGPEFLIYFQGTGAADDSGLPNDRFFAVRPEGSVSTLKIQRTERGDSAVYLCASSPLGGANVLTFGAGSRLTVL.